Shown below are 12 T cell receptor beta chains from a single sample sequenced in a study of OX40 agonist ivuxolimab in advanced cancers. Sequencing was performed with immunoSEQ multiplex PCR; in TCRdb, only in-frame clones are kept and a portion is missing. This sample has 52,000 or so clones, with roughly 87% found just once. The specimen was CD4+ or CD8+ T cells sorted from blood, collected in a trial of the OX40 agonist ivuxolimab. These receptors were taken from an adult with an advanced solid tumor such as melanoma, head and neck, liver or kidney cancer.

The chain carries TRBV6-5 and TRBJ1-1; D uncertain. V lost 7 bases, J lost 3 bases, and 15 bases lay in between. This CDR3 contains 14 residues. In germline, CDR1 is MNHEY, CDR2 SVGAGI. This CDR3 is CASNDPEEDTEAFF. The CDR3 DNA reads as TGTGCCAGCAATGACCCGGAGGAGGACACTGAAGCTTTCTTT.

Here the CDR3 reads CASSSNMNTEAFF. CDR3 coding DNA: TGTGCCAGCAGTTCCAACATGAACACTGAAGCTTTCTTT. The chain has TRBV28 and TRBJ1-1; the D is unclear. V lost 4 bases and J 0 bases, leaving 6 bases between the germline ends. CDR3 size: 13 residues. Germline-derived CDR1 and CDR2 are MDHEN and SYDVKM.

The chain recombines TRBV7-6 with TRBJ1-5; D uncertain. The germline V and J ends were trimmed by 5 bases and 1 base, with 6 bases remaining between them. This CDR3 spans 13 amino acids. The V gene's germline CDR1 is SGHVS and CDR2 FNYEAQ. As DNA, the CDR3 is TGTGCCAGCAGCCCCGGGAGCAATCAGCCCCAGCATTTT. The encoded protein is CASSPGSNQPQHF.

The chain couples TRBV27 to TRBJ1-5; the match to TRBD1 covers 9 bases. Per germline, CDR1 MNHEY and CDR2 SMNVEV (reference sequence). This CDR3 region has 14 residues. With 7 bases clipped from V and 3 bases from J, the junction kept 4 bases outside the gene matches. CDR3 nucleotide sequence: TGTGCCAGCAAGGACAGGGGCGACAATCAGCCCCAGCATTTT. Encoded protein: CASKDRGDNQPQHF.

The chain recombines TRBV6-1 with TRBJ1-2, with 8 bases that match TRBD1. The CDR3 length is 16 residues. The ends lost 7 bases at V and 0 bases at J; junction bases unmatched: 10. Germline V gene data show CDR1 as MNHNS and CDR2 as SASEGT. The CDR3 loop is CASTDWPGGTNYGYTF. The CDR3 DNA follows: TGTGCCAGCACTGATTGGCCAGGGGGCACTAACTATGGCTACACCTTC.

This chain connects TRBV7-6 to TRBJ2-5; 7 bases are a match to TRBD1. The length of the CDR3 is 14 residues. J lost 0 bases, V lost 5 bases, and 3 bases had no gene match. Germline CDR1 and CDR2: SGHVS and FNYEAQ. CDR3 sequence (DNA): TGTGCCAGCAGCGCTACAGGGGACCAAGAGACCCAGTACTTC. Translating it yields CASSATGDQETQYF.

This chain joins TRBV7-2 and TRBJ2-2, with TRBD1 identical over 8 bases. The CDR3 has 15 residues. The V segment lost 2 bases and the J segment 5 bases; nucleotides outside the gene matches: 4. CDR1 is SGHTA, CDR2 FQGNSA, per germline. CDR3 DNA sequence: TGTGCCAGCAGCTTAATGGACAGGGCAACCGGGGAGCTGTTTTTT. This codes for CASSLMDRATGELFF.

By share, this clone ranks as medium-sized. The chain carries TRBV7-8 and TRBJ1-5; TRBD1 might be the D (5 bases). The CDR3 totals 16 residues. The germline CDR1 and CDR2 sequences are SGHVS and FQNEAQ. Trimming removed 5 bases from V and 0 bases from J, with 14 bases in between. CDR3 DNA: TGTGCCAGCAGCCCCTGGGACTTATATAGCAATCAGCCCCAGCATTTT. Protein sequence: CASSPWDLYSNQPQHF.

V and J are TRBV28 and TRBJ1-4; D ambiguous. CDR3 size: 15 residues. Trimming cost V 2 bases and J 0 bases, with 7 bases left between them. Per the germline V gene, CDR1 is MDHEN and CDR2 is SYDVKM. The CDR3 is CASSLGAATNEKLFF. The CDR3 DNA sequence: TGTGCCAGCAGTTTAGGAGCTGCAACTAATGAAAAACTGTTTTTT.

V usage is TRBV27 and J usage is TRBJ2-7, with D possibly being TRBD2 (5 bases). The CDR3 has 13 residues. V shed 8 bases and J shed 7 bases, with 18 bases lying between them. CDR1 is MNHEY and CDR2 is SMNVEV in the germline V gene (reference sequence). CDR3 DNA sequence: TGTGCCAGCGCGGAGGCTCCTTCGTGGGAGCAGTACTTC. Translation: CASAEAPSWEQYF.

V and J are TRBV28 and TRBJ2-1, with D tentatively TRBD1 (5 bases). Germline CDR1 MDHEN, CDR2 SYDVKM. The V and J ends lost 6 bases and 6 bases respectively, with 18 bases between them. The CDR3 has 15 amino acids. The CDR3 protein is CASSPDSPAANEQFF. CDR3 nucleotides: TGTGCCAGCAGCCCAGACAGCCCAGCAGCCAATGAGCAGTTCTTC.

In this sample, this clone turned up once. The V gene is TRBV27, the J gene TRBJ2-7, with D possibly being TRBD1 (5 bases). Looked up from germline, CDR1 is MNHEY and CDR2 is SMNVEV (reference sequence). This CDR3 is 14 amino acids long. With 7 bases removed from V and 7 bases from J, the gap between germline ends came to 20 bases. The CDR3 nucleotides read TGTGCCAGCAAATCCGGTACAGGTTTAGGAGAGCAGTACTTC. Amino acid sequence: CASKSGTGLGEQYF.